The present T cell receptor beta chain was sequenced within a study of blood T cell repertoires in COVID-19. Source study methods: The authors estimated nucleated cell counts from reference gene primer amplification. This table comes from immunoSEQ multiplex PCR, and its TCRdb copy is limited to in-frame clones, with some not included. That table furnishes V, J and clone size, whereas the DNA furnished D and trimming. The sample holds under 200,000 clones; roughly 87% are singletons and the top ten take over 7%. Cohort allocation depended upon clinical history that participants reported. Among Cohort 3 donors, those recovered had two negative PCRs, clearance, or symptom resolution. Only one count was recorded for this clone. The TCR sequence derives from a woman aged 45-59 years who had recovered from COVID-19. Sequences were obtained from PBMCs or T cells enriched from blood (not recorded which).

In DNA, the CDR3 is TGTGCCAGCAGCTCCGGGACAGGGGGTAGGAAACTGTTTTTT. It encodes CASSSGTGGRKLFF. The chain is built from TRBV11-3 and TRBJ1-4; 11 bases are a match to TRBD1. Germline trimming cut 4 bases from V and 11 bases from J; bases unmatched to any gene: 6. This CDR3 contains 14 residues. Germline-derived CDR1 and CDR2 are SGHNT and YENEEA.